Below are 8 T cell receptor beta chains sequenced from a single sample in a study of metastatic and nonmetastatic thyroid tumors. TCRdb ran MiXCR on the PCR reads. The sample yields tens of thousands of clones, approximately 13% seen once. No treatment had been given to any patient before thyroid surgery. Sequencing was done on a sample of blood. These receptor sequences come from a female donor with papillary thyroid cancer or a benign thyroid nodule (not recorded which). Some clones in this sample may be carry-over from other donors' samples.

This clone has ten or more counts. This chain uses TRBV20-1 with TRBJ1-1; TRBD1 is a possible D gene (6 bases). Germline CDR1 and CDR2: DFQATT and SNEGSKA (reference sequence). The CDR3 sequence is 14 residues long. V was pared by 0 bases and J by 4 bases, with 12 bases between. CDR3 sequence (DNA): TGCAGTGCTAGAGACCCGGGGGCAGTCACTGAAGCTTTCTTT. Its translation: CSARDPGAVTEAFF.

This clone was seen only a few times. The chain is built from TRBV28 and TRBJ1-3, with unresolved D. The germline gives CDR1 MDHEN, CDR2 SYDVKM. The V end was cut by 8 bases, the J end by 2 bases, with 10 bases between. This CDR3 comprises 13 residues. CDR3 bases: TGTGCCAGCTACGCCGGGACTGGAAACACCATATATTTT. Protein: CASYAGTGNTIYF.

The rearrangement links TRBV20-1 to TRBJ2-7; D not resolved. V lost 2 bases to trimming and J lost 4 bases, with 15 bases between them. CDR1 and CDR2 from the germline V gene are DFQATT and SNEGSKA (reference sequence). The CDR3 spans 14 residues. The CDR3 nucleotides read TGCAGTGCTAGATCTCTGCCTCCTCTGTACGAGCAGTACTTC. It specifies CSARSLPPLYEQYF.

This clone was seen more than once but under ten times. DNA for the CDR3: TGTGCCAGCAGTTTACAGCTGCCCGGGACAGATCAAGAGACCCAGTACTTC. Translation: CASSLQLPGTDQETQYF. The chain carries TRBV27 and TRBJ2-5; TRBD1 aligns across 7 bases. This CDR3 spans 17 amino acids. Germline assignment: CDR1 MNHEY and CDR2 SMNVEV (reference sequence). Trimming at V came to 2 bases and at J to 2 bases, leaving 11 bases not matched to a gene.

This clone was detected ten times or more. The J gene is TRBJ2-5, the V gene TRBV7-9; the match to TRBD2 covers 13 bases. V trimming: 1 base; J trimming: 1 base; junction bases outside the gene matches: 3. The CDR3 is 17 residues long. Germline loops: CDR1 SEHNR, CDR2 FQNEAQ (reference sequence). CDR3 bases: TGTGCCAGCAGCTTAGTTGGGACTAGCGGGATCCAAGAGACCCAGTACTTC. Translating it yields CASSLVGTSGIQETQYF.

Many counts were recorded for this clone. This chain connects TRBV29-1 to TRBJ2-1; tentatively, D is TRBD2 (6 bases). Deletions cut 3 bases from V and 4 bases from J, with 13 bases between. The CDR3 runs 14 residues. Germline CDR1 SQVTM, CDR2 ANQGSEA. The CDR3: CSVEGAGVYNEQFF. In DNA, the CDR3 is TGCAGCGTTGAGGGAGCGGGCGTTTACAATGAGCAGTTCTTC.

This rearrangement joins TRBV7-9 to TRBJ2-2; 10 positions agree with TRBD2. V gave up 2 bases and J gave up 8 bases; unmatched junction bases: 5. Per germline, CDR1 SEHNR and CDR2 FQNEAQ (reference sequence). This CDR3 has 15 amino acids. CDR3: CASSLLAGDIGELFF. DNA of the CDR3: TGTGCCAGCAGCTTACTAGCGGGAGATATTGGGGAGCTGTTTTTT. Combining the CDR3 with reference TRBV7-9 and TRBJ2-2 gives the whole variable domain DTGVSQNPRHKITKRGQNVTFRCDPISEHNRLYWYRQTLGQGPEFLTYFQNEAQLEKSRLLSDRFSAERPKGSFSTLEIQRTEQGDSAMYLCASSLLAGDIGELFFGEGSRLTVL.

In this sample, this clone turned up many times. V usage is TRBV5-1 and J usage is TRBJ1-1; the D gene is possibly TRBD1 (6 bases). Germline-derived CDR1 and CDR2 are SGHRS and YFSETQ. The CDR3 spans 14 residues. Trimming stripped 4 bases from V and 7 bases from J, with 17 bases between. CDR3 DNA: TGCGCCAGCAGCCCCGACTCTACAGGGCGTGAAGCTTTCTTT. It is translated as CASSPDSTGREAFF.